This T cell receptor beta chain was captured by sequencing in a study of TIL therapy for anti-PD-1-resistant metastatic lung cancer. Documented time point: pre-treatment sample, taken before nivolumab and TIL therapy. Tumor tissue came from excised metastases, mostly pleural nodules or supraclavicular lymph nodes. Adults with stage 4 NSCLC were enrolled in a phase I trial. The CDR3 spans 16 residues. Between the trimmed V and J ends, which lost 4 bases and 6 bases, there was a span of 18 bases. Germline CDR1 is SGHVS and CDR2 is FQNEAQ. Broader study findings: The cohort had more treatment-naive, never-smoker and oncogene-addicted patients than typical.

Notes on this clone: Its matching antigen is unknown.

Sequencing used immunoSEQ v3. Libraries were sequenced to 1.5 million to 2 million read pairs (survey) or about 5-6 million (deep). Assay: immunoSEQ multiplex PCR; the TCRdb copy retains only in-frame clones and omits some. This table holds over 7,500 clones, 76% found once. The input for sequencing was tumor tissue, taken at baseline. The gene calls are TRBV7-8 and TRBJ1-4; D is uncertain. The TCR comes from a person aged 25-79 years with non-small cell lung cancer. CDR3: CASSSRGGKPDEKLFF. CDR3 DNA: TGTGCCAGCAGCTCTCGTGGAGGCAAGCCTGATGAAAAACTGTTTTTT.